One and the same sample provided the 6 T cell receptor beta chains below, sequenced in a study of CXCR4 blockade with PD-1 therapy in pancreatic cancer. The table came from immunoSEQ multiplex PCR; TCRdb's copy has only in-frame clones and leaves some out. The repertoire holds about 2,100 clones, with 50% to 70% as singletons. The sequenced sample was tumor tissue. Source of these receptors: a human donor with pancreatic ductal adenocarcinoma.

Only one count was recorded for this clone. This rearrangement joins TRBV28 to TRBJ2-2; a weak D match, TRBD2 (6 bases). This CDR3 comprises 15 residues. V lost 7 bases and J lost 3, with 15 bases in between. The V gene's germline CDR1 is MDHEN and CDR2 SYDVKM. This chain's CDR3 is CASNFGGRYTGELFF. CDR3 coding DNA: TGTGCCAGCAATTTCGGGGGACGATACACCGGGGAGCTGTTTTTT.

The chain has TRBV30 and TRBJ2-3; D is unclear. CDR1 GTSNPN and CDR2 SVGIG come from the germline V gene (reference sequence). The CDR3 is 12 residues long. Trimming shortened V by 0 bases and J by 7 bases, and 8 bases separated the two germline ends. CDR3 region: CAWSVLSYTQYF. CDR3 sequence (DNA): TGTGCCTGGAGTGTACTGAGCTATACGCAGTATTTT.

The rearrangement joins TRBV30 to TRBJ2-1; D gene unclear. The length of the CDR3 is 13 residues. Trimming took off 1 base at V and 3 bases at J, with 7 bases between the two ends. Germline V gene data show CDR1 as GTSNPN and CDR2 as SVGIG (reference sequence). The CDR3 protein is CAWSDGYYNEQFF. CDR3 coding DNA: TGTGCCTGGAGTGATGGGTACTACAATGAGCAGTTCTTC. Full variable domain (remainder filled in from reference TRBV30 and TRBJ2-1): SQTIHQWPATLVQPVGSPLSLECTVEGTSNPNLYWYRQAAGRGLQLLFYSVGIGQISSEVPQNLSASRPQDRQFILSSKKLLLSDSGFYLCAWSDGYYNEQFFGPGTRLTVL.

This clone was found a few times. The V gene is TRBV14, the J gene TRBJ1-1, with D possibly matching TRBD1 (6 bases). Trimming stripped 1 base from V and 0 bases from J, with 12 bases between. This CDR3 comprises 16 residues. Germline CDR1 and CDR2: SGHDN and FVKESK. CDR3 sequence: CASSQAGGHMNTEAFF. In nucleotides, the CDR3 is TGTGCCAGCAGCCAAGCGGGGGGGCACATGAACACTGAAGCTTTCTTT.

This clone turned up a few times. The chain couples TRBV25-1 to TRBJ2-3; 9 bases align to TRBD1. The germline CDR1 and CDR2 sequences are MGHDK and SYGVNS. With V trimmed by 5 bases and J by 6 bases, 3 bases remained unmatched. The CDR3 consists of 13 residues. CDR3 sequence (DNA): TGTGCCAGCAGTTATACAGGGGGCGATACGCAGTATTTT. Translating gives CASSYTGGDTQYF.

The gene calls are TRBV14 and TRBJ1-1; 9 bases fit TRBD1. Germline CDR1 and CDR2: SGHDN and FVKESK. J lost 1 base, V lost 2 bases, and 5 bases had no gene match. The CDR3 totals 16 residues. Here the CDR3 DNA reads TGTGCCAGCAGCCAAACCGGGACAGGGCAGAACACTGAAGCTTTCTTT. It translates to CASSQTGTGQNTEAFF. Full variable domain (rest looked up from reference TRBV14 and TRBJ1-1): EAGVTQFPSHSVIEKGQTVTLRCDPISGHDNLYWYRRVMGKEIKFLLHFVKESKQDESGMPNNRFLAERTGGTYSTLKVQPAELEDSGVYFCASSQTGTGQNTEAFFGQGTRLTVV.